This entry describes one TCR beta chain. Its antigen is undetermined. The sample originates from a study of PD-L1 blockade in urothelial cancer. Study-wide findings and caveats: Pretreatment TCR clonality in blood, when below the median, was predictive of better survival.

Trimming took 4 bases from V and 3 from J; bases not matched to a gene: 2. The CDR3 spans 15 residues. Germline CDR1 reads SGHDT; CDR2 reads YYEEEE. Every PCR was spiked with synthetic TCR analog templates. Clones were read by immunoSEQ multiplex PCR, and TCRdb kept only the in-frame ones, dropping some. The sample has under 130,000 clones; roughly 84% are singletons. The chain has TRBV5-6 and TRBJ2-1; 12 bases fit TRBD2. This sequence was found in a man aged 45-65 years with urothelial cancer. The sequenced sample was PBMCs, obtained around atezolizumab (anti-PD-L1) treatment. This CDR3 reads CASSRTSGNYNEQFF. Written as DNA, the CDR3 is TGTGCCAGCAGCAGGACTAGCGGGAACTACAATGAGCAGTTCTTC.